The rows below give T cell receptor beta chains drawn from one sample of a study of cytomegalovirus exposure and HLA in healthy donors. TCRdb keeps only in-frame clones here, not all; method: immunoSEQ multiplex PCR. The profile shows 150,000 to 200,000 clones, around 85% of them singletons. The sequenced material came from PBMCs. Receptors were obtained from a young man in good health and CMV-seropositive. Both conserved end residues are part of each CDR3. D genes are given only for firm matches. Clone size is given for some rows only: seen once, a few or many times, or a class if the clone is expanded.

J gene: TRBJ1-1; D gene: TRBD1; clone size: NA; V gene: TRBV19; CDR3 protein: CASSIQGAGEAFF; CDR3 DNA: TGTGCCAGTAGTATACAGGGGGCCGGTGAAGCTTTCTTT
J gene: TRBJ2-5; D gene: NA; clone size: NA; V gene: TRBV9; CDR3 protein: CASSISDVEETQYF; CDR3 DNA: TGTGCCAGCAGCATCAGCGATGTTGAAGAGACCCAGTACTTC
J gene: TRBJ2-3; D gene: TRBD1; clone size: NA; V gene: TRBV11-2; CDR3 protein: CASSLGRDRVTDTQYF; CDR3 DNA: TGTGCCAGCAGCTTAGGCCGGGACAGGGTCACAGATACGCAGTATTTT
J gene: TRBJ2-1; D gene: NA; clone size: NA; V gene: TRBV7-9; CDR3 protein: CASSTQGIVDEQFF; CDR3 DNA: TGTGCCAGCAGCACCCAGGGGATAGTCGATGAGCAGTTCTTC
J gene: TRBJ1-2; D gene: NA; clone size: NA; V gene: TRBV7-9; CDR3 protein: CASSPDSGLNYGYTF; CDR3 DNA: TGTGCCAGCAGCCCGGACAGTGGGCTCAACTATGGCTACACCTTC
J gene: TRBJ1-2; D gene: NA; clone size: NA; V gene: TRBV9; CDR3 protein: CASSSLGLSNYGYTF; CDR3 DNA: TGTGCCAGCAGCTCCTTGGGCCTAAGTAACTATGGCTACACCTTC
J gene: TRBJ2-7; D gene: TRBD1; clone size: NA; V gene: TRBV28; CDR3 protein: CASTLYRGYSTEQYF; CDR3 DNA: TGTGCCAGCACCCTCTACAGGGGGTATTCGACTGAGCAGTACTTC
J gene: TRBJ1-2; D gene: TRBD1; clone size: few; V gene: TRBV6-6; CDR3 protein: CASKDREDYGYTF; CDR3 DNA: TGTGCCAGCAAAGACAGGGAGGACTATGGCTACACCTTC
J gene: TRBJ1-1; D gene: NA; clone size: few; V gene: TRBV5-1; CDR3 protein: CASSSISGNTEAFF; CDR3 DNA: TGCGCCAGCAGCAGTATCTCGGGGAACACTGAAGCTTTCTTT
J gene: TRBJ1-3; D gene: TRBD1; clone size: NA; V gene: TRBV18; CDR3 protein: CASSSNRGLRNTIYF; CDR3 DNA: TGTGCCAGCTCATCAAACAGGGGTTTGAGAAACACCATATATTTT